This TCR beta chain was documented in a study of blood T cell repertoires in COVID-19. Only in-frame clones appear in the TCRdb table, and some are missing; sequencing was by immunoSEQ multiplex PCR. The sample carries 130,000 to 150,000 clones, around 81% recorded once. The sequence came from a woman between 35 and 50 years old with active or convalescent COVID-19. The sample taken for sequencing was peripheral blood.

CDR3 DNA sequence: TGTGCCAGCAGCGCGGGGGGGGGAGAGACCCAGTACTTC. Translated, it gives CASSAGGGETQYF. V usage is TRBV5-4 and J usage is TRBJ2-5; 9 bases align to TRBD2. This CDR3 has 13 amino acids. Germline V gives CDR1 SGHNT, CDR2 YYREEE (reference sequence). The junction had 2 bases not matched to a gene; V was cut back by 4 bases and J by 4 bases.